This T cell receptor beta chain emerged from a study of blood T cell repertoires in COVID-19. Seattle patient enrollment occurred during active infection, with longitudinal follow-up thereafter. Data came from immunoSEQ multiplex PCR; TCRdb stores just in-frame clones and leaves some out. Altogether a few hundred thousand clones are present, about 90% being singletons, with the ten largest covering approximately 2.3%. Trimming pared 4 bases from V and 8 bases from J, leaving 11 bases between. The CDR3 consists of 12 residues. From germline, CDR1 is MNHEY and CDR2 SVGAGI. The TCR was taken from a woman aged 55-70 years with COVID-19, enrolled during active disease. The specimen was peripheral blood. The V gene is TRBV6-5, the J gene TRBJ1-2; D gene unclear. The CDR3 DNA follows: TGTGCCAGCAGTTCCCAGACTGCCGGCTACACCTTC. As protein: CASSSQTAGYTF.